Each of the 15 T cell receptor beta chains below was sequenced from the same sample in a study of response to subunit inactivated influenza vaccine. TCRdb reprocessed the RT-PCR reads via MiXCR and lists one record per CDR3 protein. The profile covers about 190,000 distinct CDR3 sequences, with around an eighth appearing a single time and approximately 24% taken by the ten largest. Sample: CD8+ T cells sorted from PBMCs, taken 4 to 6 days after vaccination. The receptor set was obtained from a man in his fifties who received an inactivated influenza vaccine.

The chain links TRBV2 to TRBJ2-3; possibly TRBD2 for D (7 bases). Looked up from germline, CDR1 is SNHLY and CDR2 is FYNNEI. The CDR3 has 16 residues. The V end lost 0 bases, the J end lost 1 base, and 11 bases lay between the germline ends. The CDR3 loop reads CASSEAGGGGTDTQYF. DNA of the CDR3: TGTGCCAGCAGTGAAGCGGGAGGGGGTGGCACAGATACGCAGTATTTT.

The V and J genes are TRBV19 and TRBJ2-5; D is unresolved. The CDR3 covers 15 residues. V lost 0 bases and J 1 base, leaving 9 bases between the germline ends. Germline V gives CDR1 LNHDA, CDR2 SQIVND (reference sequence). CDR3 region: CASSIDGVTQETQYF. CDR3 bases: TGTGCCAGTAGTATAGACGGCGTAACCCAAGAGACCCAGTACTTC.

There are a few counts of this clonotype. Its ends do not fully match the called genes, so a read error is possible. The chain is built from TRBV2 and TRBJ2-1, with D maybe TRBD1 (6 bases). There are 10 residues in the CDR3. Germline-derived CDR1 and CDR2 are SNHLY and FYNNEI. CDR3 bases: TGTGCCAGCAGTGAACGTGGACAGTCGTTC. Translated, it gives CASSERGQSF.

The table lists this clonotype with many counts. The chain links TRBV5-5 to TRBJ1-1; possible D gene TRBD1, 6 bases. The germline V gene has CDR1 SGHKS and CDR2 YYEKEE (reference sequence). The length of the CDR3 is 16 residues. Trimming left V 4 bases short and J 3 bases short, with 19 bases between. CDR3 residues: CASSAVWGLVYTEAFF. The CDR3 DNA is TGTGCCAGCAGCGCCGTCTGGGGGCTTGTTTACACTGAAGCTTTCTTT.

There are a few counts of this clonotype. The chain recombines TRBV7-8 with TRBJ2-3; possible D gene TRBD1, 5 bases. This CDR3 comprises 17 residues. Per germline, CDR1 SGHVS and CDR2 FQNEAQ. V shed 4 bases and J shed 0 bases, with 17 bases lying between them. The CDR3 DNA reads as TGTGCCAGCAGCTCCCGTGTTGGTGGGGCTAGCACAGATACGCAGTATTTT. Amino acids: CASSSRVGGASTDTQYF.

Remarks on this clonotype: One junction end does not reproduce the germline sequence, and a read error may be involved. The chain has TRBV7-9 and TRBJ2-5, with D uncertain. The CDR3 spans 13 residues. The germline CDR1 and CDR2 sequences are SEHNR and FQNEAQ (reference sequence). CDR3 sequence (DNA): TGTGCCAGCAGCTTGTCTATACAAGCGACCCAGTACTTC. Translation gives CASSLSIQATQYF.

This clonotype was detected a few times. V usage is TRBV5-1 and J usage is TRBJ2-1; TRBD1 matches at 8 bases. The germline CDR1 and CDR2 sequences are SGHRS and YFSETQ. CDR3 length equals 15 residues. The junction had 6 bases not matched to a gene; V was cut back by 4 bases and J by 3 bases. CDR3 DNA sequence: TGCGCCAGCAGCCGCGTACAGGGGGGCTACAATGAGCAGTTCTTC. The encoded protein is CASSRVQGGYNEQFF.

The table lists this clonotype with a few counts. The chain uses TRBV15 and TRBJ2-1, with a tentative D call TRBD2 (6 bases). V was pared by 5 bases and J by 4 bases, with 15 bases between. Per the germline V gene, CDR1 is LNHNV and CDR2 is YYDKDF (reference sequence). This CDR3 has 15 amino acids. The CDR3 is CATSAHRDLYNEQFF. The CDR3, as DNA: TGTGCCACCAGCGCCCACCGGGACTTATACAATGAGCAGTTCTTC.

A few counts support this clonotype. The chain links TRBV4-1 to TRBJ2-5; either TRBD1 or TRBD2 may fit D (6 bases each). This CDR3 spans 15 amino acids. The V end lost 4 bases, the J end lost 4 bases, and 16 bases lay between the germline ends. The V gene's germline CDR1 is MGHRA and CDR2 YSYEKL. CDR3 nucleotide sequence: TGCGCCAGCAGCCTGCGGGCCAGGGGAGGAGAGACCCAGTACTTC. Residues: CASSLRARGGETQYF.

Only a few counts were recorded for this clonotype. The chain uses TRBV12-3 or TRBV12-4 and TRBJ2-7; D perhaps matches TRBD2 (5 bases). This CDR3 is 15 amino acids long. V was shortened by 6 bases and J by 2 bases, with 17 bases between the two germline ends. The DNA of the CDR3 is TGTGCCAGCAGCCGGGATGGGCTTGCGACCTACGAGCAGTACTTC. It translates to CASSRDGLATYEQYF.

In this sample, this clonotype turned up a few times. V and J are TRBV6-1 and TRBJ2-5; 8 bases fit TRBD1. The CDR3 contains 15 residues. CDR1 MNHNS and CDR2 SASEGT come from the germline V gene. Trimming took 6 bases from V and 2 from J; bases not matched to a gene: 8. CDR3 sequence: CASSPGQGRQETQYF. CDR3 bases: TGTGCCAGCAGCCCAGGACAGGGTAGACAAGAGACCCAGTACTTC.

In this sample, this clonotype turned up a few times. The chain has TRBV5-1 and TRBJ2-3, with D tentatively TRBD2 (6 bases). Germline lookup yields CDR1 SGHRS and CDR2 YFSETQ. V was shortened by 7 bases and J by 2 bases, with 20 bases between the two germline ends. The CDR3 totals 16 residues. In DNA form, the CDR3 reads TGCGCCAGCCGACCTTACTTAGCGGCGCCCACAGATACGCAGTATTTT. Translating it yields CASRPYLAAPTDTQYF.

This clonotype turned up a few times. This chain uses TRBV6-1 with TRBJ2-3; possibly TRBD1 for D (5 bases). The CDR3 totals 15 residues. The germline gives CDR1 MNHNS, CDR2 SASEGT. V lost 7 bases and J lost 0, with 14 bases in between. The CDR3 spells CASIQTVTSTDTQYF. The CDR3 DNA sequence: TGTGCCAGCATTCAGACAGTTACTAGCACAGATACGCAGTATTTT.

This clonotype was seen at least ten times. The CDR3 nucleotides read TGCAGTGGCATCCCCGTTGGGGCTATTGAAGAGACCCAGTACTTC. This gives the protein CSGIPVGAIEETQYF. The chain is built from TRBV20-1 and TRBJ2-5; D is possibly TRBD1 (5 bases). The CDR3 spans 15 residues. Trimming removed 7 bases from V and 3 bases from J, with 21 bases in between. Germline V gene lookup returns CDR1 DFQATT and CDR2 SNEGSKA (reference sequence).

The chain recombines TRBV5-1 with TRBJ2-1, with 11 bases matching TRBD1. The junction had 9 bases not matched to a gene; V was cut back by 4 bases and J by 6 bases. CDR3 length: 16 amino acids. The germline gives CDR1 SGHRS, CDR2 YFSETQ. DNA of the CDR3: TGCGCCAGCAGCCCCCTCCGGGACAGGGGGATCAATGAGCAGTTCTTC. This gives the protein CASSPLRDRGINEQFF.